The 25 T cell receptor beta chains given below trace back to one sample, sequenced in a study of blood T cell repertoires in COVID-19. Clones were sequenced by immunoSEQ multiplex PCR, and TCRdb holds only the in-frame ones, with some missing. In the table there are roughly 99,000 clones, around four fifths of which are singletons. Material: peripheral blood. The receptors come from a man between 65 and 85 years old with acute or convalescent COVID-19.

In its sample, this clone was seen a few times. The gene calls are TRBV7-8 and TRBJ2-5; 7 bases are a match to TRBD2. Germline V gene lookup returns CDR1 SGHVS and CDR2 FQNEAQ. This CDR3 is built from 13 residues. The J segment lost 5 bases and the V segment lost 5 bases, leaving 5 bases of the junction unmatched. CDR3 in DNA: TGTGCCAGCAGCCCCCTGGGGGGGGAGACCCAGTACTTC. It specifies CASSPLGGETQYF.

The chain has TRBV7-9 and TRBJ1-1, with D possibly TRBD1 on 6 matching bases. This CDR3 spans 14 amino acids. Trimming cost V 7 bases and J 3 bases, with 15 bases left between them. Germline CDR1 SEHNR, CDR2 FQNEAQ (reference sequence). The CDR3 DNA sequence: TGTGCCAGCAACCCGGCAGGGGTGGACACTGAAGCTTTCTTT. As protein: CASNPAGVDTEAFF.

The V call is TRBV5-1, the J call TRBJ1-1; maybe TRBD1 (5 bases). The CDR3 covers 11 residues. Germline CDR1 and CDR2: SGHRS and YFSETQ. V lost 0 bases and J lost 10, with 7 bases in between. CDR3 in DNA: TGCGCCAGCAGCTTGGGGGGCCGAGCTTTCTTT. Its translation: CASSLGGRAFF.

The DNA for the CDR3 is TGTGCCAGCAGCTTAGTACAAGGCACAGATACGCAGTATTTT. Its protein is CASSLVQGTDTQYF. The chain links TRBV13 to TRBJ2-3; D remains unclear. The CDR3 sequence is 14 residues long. V lost 1 base and J lost 1, with 6 bases in between. CDR1 PRHDT and CDR2 FYEKMQ come from the germline V gene (reference sequence). The full variable domain, its missing parts supplied by reference TRBV13 and TRBJ2-3, is AAGVIQSPRHLIKEKRETATLKCYPIPRHDTVYWYQQGPGQDPQFLISFYEKMQSDKGSIPDRFSAQQFSDYHSELNMSSLELGDSALYFCASSLVQGTDTQYFGPGTRLTVL.

The chain is built from TRBV5-1 and TRBJ2-1; unclear D gene. This CDR3 has 13 amino acids. Germline lookup yields CDR1 SGHRS and CDR2 YFSETQ. V lost 4 bases and J 3 bases, leaving 8 bases between the germline ends. CDR3 amino acids: CASSQDNYNEQFF. In nucleotides, the CDR3 is TGCGCCAGCAGCCAAGACAACTACAATGAGCAGTTCTTC. The entire variable domain, with the rest obtained from reference TRBV5-1 and TRBJ2-1, is as follows: KAGVTQTPRYLIKTRGQQVTLSCSPISGHRSVSWYQQTPGQGLQFLFEYFSETQRNKGNFPGRFSGRQFSNSRSEMNVSTLELGDSALYLCASSQDNYNEQFFGPGTRLTVL.

This chain connects TRBV7-3 to TRBJ2-1; D unclear. V gave up 4 bases and J gave up 8 bases, with 30 bases separating them. The CDR3 covers 19 residues. The germline gives CDR1 SGHTA, CDR2 FQGTGA. CDR3 nucleotide sequence: TGTGCCAGCAGCTCCTTTGGCCCTAAAGCCGGGTCCAACGACCATGAGCAGTTCTTC. As protein: CASSSFGPKAGSNDHEQFF.

The V and J genes are TRBV7-9 and TRBJ1-5; TRBD1 is a possible D gene (5 bases). Germline CDR1 is SEHNR and CDR2 is FQNEAQ (reference sequence). V was pared by 5 bases and J by 7 bases, with 12 bases between. This CDR3 region has 13 residues. CDR3 protein: CASSPEQGQPQHF. The CDR3 DNA reads as TGTGCCAGCAGCCCCGAGCAGGGACAGCCCCAGCATTTT. Based on the CDR3 plus reference TRBV7-9 and TRBJ1-5, the full variable domain is DTGVSQNPRHKITKRGQNVTFRCDPISEHNRLYWYRQTLGQGPEFLTYFQNEAQLEKSRLLSDRFSAERPKGSFSTLEIQRTEQGDSAMYLCASSPEQGQPQHFGDGTRLSIL.

This clone was found once. The CDR3 loop is CASSFDTVTPAFF. CDR3 DNA: TGTGCCAGCAGCTTTGACACGGTCACGCCGGCTTTCTTT. J is TRBJ1-1 and V is TRBV5-4; no reliable D call. Germline V gives CDR1 SGHNT, CDR2 YYREEE (reference sequence). The germline V and J ends were trimmed by 2 bases and 11 bases, with 16 bases remaining between them. The CDR3 totals 13 residues.

This clone was observed a handful of times. The rearrangement links TRBV6-6 to TRBJ1-5, with D maybe TRBD1 (5 bases). The CDR3 extends over 13 amino acids. Trimming stripped 6 bases from V and 4 bases from J, with 10 bases between. Germline CDR1 reads MNHNY; CDR2 reads SVGAGI (reference sequence). DNA of the CDR3: TGTGCCAGCAGGGACACATTAAATCAGCCCCAGCATTTT. This encodes CASRDTLNQPQHF.

The rearrangement uses TRBV7-9 and TRBJ2-3; no definite D call. The germline V gene has CDR1 SEHNR and CDR2 FQNEAQ (reference sequence). V lost 5 bases to trimming and J lost 9 bases, with 12 bases between them. This CDR3 is 12 amino acids long. The CDR3 reads CASSRAQRTQYF. The CDR3 nucleotides read TGTGCCAGCAGCCGTGCCCAGAGGACGCAGTATTTT.

The CDR3 loop is CASSLGVAGHTDTQYF. The CDR3 DNA sequence: TGCGCCAGCAGCTTGGGGGTAGCGGGGCACACAGATACGCAGTATTTT. V gene TRBV5-1 combines with J gene TRBJ2-3; 8 bases align to TRBD2. Looked up from germline, CDR1 is SGHRS and CDR2 is YFSETQ. The CDR3 sequence is 16 residues long. V was clipped by 0 bases and J by 2 bases; unmatched bases: 5.

This chain links TRBV10-3 with TRBJ2-7; the match to TRBD2 covers 7 bases. The CDR3 is made up of 14 amino acids. Trimming at V came to 0 bases and at J to 5 bases, leaving 4 bases not matched to a gene. Per germline, CDR1 ENHRY and CDR2 SYGVKD. The CDR3 here is CAISESGEGNEQYF. The CDR3 coding sequence is TGTGCCATCAGTGAGTCCGGGGAGGGTAACGAGCAGTACTTC.

This clone was picked up one time. The chain couples TRBV3-1 (or the pseudogene TRBV3-2) to TRBJ2-3; 9 bases are shared with TRBD2. This CDR3 spans 15 amino acids. Germline CDR1 LGHDT, CDR2 YNNKEL (reference sequence). The V segment lost 5 bases and the J segment 2 bases; nucleotides outside the gene matches: 5. The CDR3 loop reads CASSTGLANTDTQYF. The CDR3 DNA reads TGTGCCAGCAGCACGGGACTAGCCAACACAGATACGCAGTATTTT.

This clone appeared a few times. This chain links TRBV20-1 with TRBJ1-1; 7 bases line up with TRBD1. Trimming took 3 bases from V and 3 from J; bases not matched to a gene: 25. Per germline, CDR1 DFQATT and CDR2 SNEGSKA (reference sequence). The CDR3 runs to 20 residues. The CDR3 reads CSASPTPNRGWWPGYTEAFF. The CDR3 bases are TGCAGTGCTAGTCCCACTCCGAACAGGGGATGGTGGCCTGGGTACACTGAAGCTTTCTTT.

The chain carries TRBV4-3 and TRBJ1-2, with 8 bases identical to TRBD1. CDR1 is LGHNA and CDR2 is YSLEER in the germline V gene. With V trimmed by 0 bases and J by 2 bases, 8 bases remained unmatched. The CDR3 covers 17 residues. In nucleotides, the CDR3 is TGCGCCAGCAGCCAAGATCCTACGGGACAGGCCAACTATGGCTACACCTTC. Residues: CASSQDPTGQANYGYTF.

The chain combines TRBV24-1 with TRBJ1-2; TRBD1 matches at 8 bases. This CDR3 spans 14 amino acids. V lost 3 bases to trimming and J lost 3 bases; unmatched junction nucleotides: 2. The germline V gene encodes CDR1 KGHDR and CDR2 SFDVKD. This CDR3 is CATSDVDRDYGYTF. The DNA for the CDR3 is TGTGCCACCAGTGATGTGGACAGGGACTATGGCTACACCTTC.

The CDR3 spells CASSQAGRANTEAFF. Here the CDR3 DNA reads TGCGCCAGCAGCCAAGCAGGCAGGGCGAACACTGAAGCTTTCTTT. The rearrangement links TRBV4-3 to TRBJ1-1; D is perhaps TRBD1 (5 bases). Germline CDR1 LGHNA, CDR2 YSLEER. V lost 1 base and J 1 base, leaving 10 bases between the germline ends. The CDR3 covers 15 residues.

This chain joins TRBV6-1 and TRBJ1-1; D unresolved. V gave up 2 bases and J gave up 7 bases, with 14 bases separating them. Germline V gives CDR1 MNHNS, CDR2 SASEGT. CDR3 size: 14 residues. CDR3 coding DNA: TGTGCCAGCAGTGAATCACGGGGTGGGCTTGAAGCTTTCTTT. Translation gives CASSESRGGLEAFF.

This clone has at least ten counts. This rearrangement joins TRBV7-2 to TRBJ2-3; 10 bases line up with TRBD2. Germline assignment: CDR1 SGHTA and CDR2 FQGNSA. The CDR3 length is 18 residues. Trimming cost V 1 base and J 0 bases; bases outside gene matches: 7. The CDR3 spells CASSLGLAGGSSTDTQYF. Here the CDR3 DNA reads TGTGCCAGCAGCTTAGGGTTAGCGGGGGGCTCTAGCACAGATACGCAGTATTTT.

J is TRBJ1-5 and V is TRBV6-6, with 8 bases that match TRBD1. With V trimmed by 3 bases and J by 4 bases, 8 bases remained unmatched. The CDR3 runs to 16 residues. Germline lookup yields CDR1 MNHNY and CDR2 SVGAGI (reference sequence). The CDR3 is CASSYHPDRGNQPQHF. DNA for the CDR3: TGTGCCAGCAGTTATCACCCAGACAGGGGTAATCAGCCCCAGCATTTT.

There are a few counts of this clone. The V gene is TRBV19, the J gene TRBJ2-7, with 9 bases fitting TRBD2. The CDR3 loop spans 17 amino acids. The germline V gene encodes CDR1 LNHDA and CDR2 SQIVND (reference sequence). The ends lost 0 bases at V and 2 bases at J; junction bases unmatched: 8. DNA for the CDR3: TGTGCCAGTAGTATAGAGAACCTAGCGGGGAACCCCTACGAGCAGTACTTC. Translated: CASSIENLAGNPYEQYF.

This clone has a handful of counts. The V call is TRBV3-1 (or the pseudogene TRBV3-2), the J call TRBJ1-3; D unresolved. V gave up 5 bases and J gave up 1 base, with 12 bases separating them. Looked up from germline, CDR1 is LGHDT and CDR2 is YNNKEL (reference sequence). The CDR3 loop spans 15 amino acids. The CDR3 reads CASSFGESSGNTIYF. The CDR3 DNA reads as TGTGCCAGCAGCTTTGGAGAGAGTTCTGGAAACACCATATATTTT.

The genes are TRBV6-2 or TRBV6-3 and TRBJ1-2; 12 bases fit TRBD1. This CDR3 is built from 17 residues. Germline V gene lookup returns CDR1 MNHEY and CDR2 SVGEGT. V lost 0 bases and J lost 4; bases outside the gene matches: 6. CDR3 protein: CASSYSPPGQGAYGYTF. CDR3 bases: TGTGCCAGCAGTTACTCGCCTCCGGGACAGGGGGCCTATGGCTACACCTTC.

This chain links TRBV7-9 with TRBJ2-7; TRBD1 is a possible D gene (5 bases). This CDR3 is 13 amino acids long. Trimming left V 5 bases short and J 6 bases short, with 14 bases between. Germline values: CDR1 SEHNR, CDR2 FQNEAQ (reference sequence). CDR3: CASSPAGIGEQYF. The CDR3 DNA reads TGTGCCAGCAGCCCGGCAGGGATAGGCGAGCAGTACTTC.

V gene TRBV6-6 combines with J gene TRBJ1-5; D might be TRBD1 (5 bases). The germline CDR1 and CDR2 sequences are MNHNY and SVGAGI (reference sequence). This CDR3 is built from 15 residues. The ends were cut back, 8 bases at V and 0 bases at J, with 14 bases in the middle. The CDR3 here is CASRGVDNSNQPQHF. CDR3 nucleotide sequence: TGTGCCAGCCGGGGGGTGGACAATAGCAATCAGCCCCAGCATTTT.